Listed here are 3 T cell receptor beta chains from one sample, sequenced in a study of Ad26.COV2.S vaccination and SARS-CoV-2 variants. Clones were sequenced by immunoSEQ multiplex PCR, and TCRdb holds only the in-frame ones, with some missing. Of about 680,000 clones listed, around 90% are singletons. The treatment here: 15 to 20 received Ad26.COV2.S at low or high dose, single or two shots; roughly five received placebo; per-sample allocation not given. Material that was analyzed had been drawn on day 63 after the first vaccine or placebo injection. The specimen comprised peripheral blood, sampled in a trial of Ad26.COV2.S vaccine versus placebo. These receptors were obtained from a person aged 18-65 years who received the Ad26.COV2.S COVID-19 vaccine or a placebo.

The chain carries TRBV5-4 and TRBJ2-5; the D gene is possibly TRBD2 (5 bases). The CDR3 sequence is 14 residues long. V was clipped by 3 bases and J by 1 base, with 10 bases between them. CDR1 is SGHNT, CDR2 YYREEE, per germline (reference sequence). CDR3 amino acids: CASSYSVSQETQYF. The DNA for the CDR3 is TGTGCCAGCAGCTATAGCGTTTCCCAAGAGACCCAGTACTTC.

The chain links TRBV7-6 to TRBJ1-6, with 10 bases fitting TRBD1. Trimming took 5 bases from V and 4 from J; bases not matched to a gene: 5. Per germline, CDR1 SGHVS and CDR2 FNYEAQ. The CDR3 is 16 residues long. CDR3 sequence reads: CASSHPGQGYNSPLHF. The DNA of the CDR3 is TGTGCCAGCAGCCACCCGGGACAGGGGTATAATTCACCCCTCCACTTT.

CDR3 sequence (DNA): TGTGCCAGCAGCCAGCGGGGATCTGGTGGTACAGATACGCAGTATTTT. Residues: CASSQRGSGGTDTQYF. This sequence joins TRBV11-3 and TRBJ2-3, with TRBD2 matching 7 bases. The germline V gene has CDR1 SGHNT and CDR2 YENEEA. The CDR3 contains 16 residues. J was trimmed by 3 bases and V by 5 bases; bases with no gene match: 11.